A single sample is the source of the 19 T cell receptor beta chains below, sequenced in a study of T cell repertoires in cytomegalovirus infection. Their recognized antigens are unknown. Each CDR3 protein is one row after TCRdb ran MiXCR on the reads. The sample contains roughly 730,000 distinct CDR3 sequences, 30% to 40% of which appear only once. The sequenced sample was cultured PBMCs, obtained from culture after CMV antigen stimulation. These receptors originate from a human donor in good health (CMV status not recorded). Some clones in this sample may be carry-over from other donors' samples.

A few counts support this clonotype. This chain joins TRBV27 and TRBJ2-7; D unclear. Germline V gene sequence: CDR1 MNHEY, CDR2 SMNVEV (reference sequence). CDR3 length equals 13 residues. Trimming took 4 bases from V and 7 from J, leaving 14 bases between them. The CDR3 DNA is TGTGCCAGCAGTTCCGGCGGCCTGGGTGAGCAGTACTTC. Translated, it gives CASSSGGLGEQYF.

The chain uses TRBV7-2 and TRBJ2-3, with D possibly being TRBD1 or TRBD2 (6 bases each). The CDR3 runs 13 residues. The germline gives CDR1 SGHTA, CDR2 FQGNSA. V lost 5 bases and J 8 bases, leaving 14 bases between the germline ends. The CDR3 here is CASSSGGQGTQYF. The CDR3 region has the DNA TGTGCCAGCAGCAGTGGGGGGCAGGGTACGCAGTATTTT. Variable domain in full (rest from reference TRBV7-2 and TRBJ2-3): GAGVSQSPSNKVTEKGKDVELRCDPISGHTALYWYRQSLGQGLEFLIYFQGNSAPDKSGLPSDRFSAERTGGSVSTLTIQRTQQEDSAVYLCASSSGGQGTQYFGPGTRLTVL.

The chain employs TRBV27 and TRBJ2-1; D not certain. V was cut by 7 bases and J by 0 bases, with 16 bases left in between. This CDR3 has 16 amino acids. CDR1 is MNHEY and CDR2 is SMNVEV in the germline V gene (reference sequence). Here the CDR3 DNA reads TGTGCCAGCACCGATAGGTTATTGAGCTCCTACAATGAGCAGTTCTTC. Translation gives CASTDRLLSSYNEQFF.

The V and J genes are TRBV7-9 and TRBJ2-5; TRBD2 aligns across 12 bases. The CDR3 covers 14 residues. Germline V gene sequence: CDR1 SEHNR, CDR2 FQNEAQ (reference sequence). V trimming: 3 bases; J trimming: 4 bases; junction bases outside the gene matches: 0. For the CDR3, the DNA is TGTGCCAGCAGCTTGACTAGCGGGAGAGAGACCCAGTACTTC. This codes for CASSLTSGRETQYF. Together with reference TRBV7-9 and TRBJ2-5, the CDR3 gives the full variable domain: DTGVSQNPRHKITKRGQNVTFRCDPISEHNRLYWYRQTLGQGPEFLTYFQNEAQLEKSRLLSDRFSAERPKGSFSTLEIQRTEQGDSAMYLCASSLTSGRETQYFGPGTRLLVL.

This chain links TRBV7-2 with TRBJ2-1; D is perhaps TRBD2 (5 bases). Trimming stripped 5 bases from V and 6 bases from J, with 14 bases between. The CDR3 runs 14 residues. Germline V gene lookup returns CDR1 SGHTA and CDR2 FQGNSA. CDR3 bases: TGTGCCAGCAGCCCCAGCATGAGGGCCAATGAGCAGTTCTTC. Protein product: CASSPSMRANEQFF.

The V call is TRBV5-1, the J call TRBJ2-2, with 11 bases matching TRBD2. The CDR3 loop spans 16 amino acids. V gave up 2 bases and J gave up 4 bases; unmatched junction bases: 4. Per the germline V gene, CDR1 is SGHRS and CDR2 is YFSETQ. CDR3 protein: CASSLPGTSGTGELFF. Here the CDR3 DNA reads TGCGCCAGCAGCTTACCCGGGACTAGCGGCACCGGGGAGCTGTTTTTT. The full variable domain, in which reference TRBV5-1 and TRBJ2-2 provide the parts outside the CDR3, is KAGVTQTPRYLIKTRGQQVTLSCSPISGHRSVSWYQQTPGQGLQFLFEYFSETQRNKGNFPGRFSGRQFSNSRSEMNVSTLELGDSALYLCASSLPGTSGTGELFFGEGSRLTVL.

This clonotype has a count of ten or more. The chain recombines TRBV7-8 with TRBJ1-2; TRBD1 might be the D (5 bases). V dropped 4 bases and J dropped 4 bases, with 16 bases sitting between them. The CDR3 is made up of 15 amino acids. Per the germline V gene, CDR1 is SGHVS and CDR2 is FQNEAQ. The CDR3 spells CASSSYRSRGYGYTF. The CDR3 DNA reads as TGTGCCAGCAGCTCCTACAGGTCACGCGGCTATGGCTACACCTTC.

This clonotype was detected ten times or more. The chain has TRBV12-3 or TRBV12-4 and TRBJ2-3; maybe TRBD2 (7 bases). Deletions cut 5 bases from V and 4 bases from J, with 22 bases between. CDR3 length: 17 amino acids. The CDR3 coding sequence is TGTGCCAGCAGTCAGGCTTCGCGGGGGCCCCATGCAGATACGCAGTATTTT. Translating gives CASSQASRGPHADTQYF.

This clonotype was observed a few times. The V call is TRBV20-1, the J call TRBJ2-7; D possibly uses TRBD1 or TRBD2 (6 bases each). V was shortened by 7 bases and J by 3 bases, with 13 bases between the two germline ends. The germline CDR1 and CDR2 sequences are DFQATT and SNEGSKA (reference sequence). This CDR3 is 12 amino acids long. CDR3: CSGIKGGYEQYF. The DNA of the CDR3 is TGCAGTGGCATTAAGGGGGGCTACGAGCAGTACTTC.

This chain uses TRBV10-1 with TRBJ2-3; TRBD2 aligns across 14 bases. Unmatched junction bases numbered 3, after V lost 2 bases and J lost 2 bases. From germline, CDR1 is WNHNN and CDR2 SYGVQD (reference sequence). This CDR3 has 17 amino acids. The CDR3 spells CASSELGLAGATDTQYF. The DNA for the CDR3 is TGCGCCAGCAGTGAGCTGGGACTAGCGGGAGCCACAGATACGCAGTATTTT.

The sample holds a few counts of this clonotype. V gene TRBV7-8 combines with J gene TRBJ2-3, with D perhaps being TRBD1 or TRBD2 (6 bases each). The CDR3 runs to 14 residues. Trimming pared 4 bases from V and 1 base from J, leaving 9 bases between. Germline V gives CDR1 SGHVS, CDR2 FQNEAQ. In DNA, the CDR3 is TGTGCCAGCAGCTCGGGGGCCCGCACAGATACGCAGTATTTT. It specifies CASSSGARTDTQYF.

This chain joins TRBV25-1 and TRBJ2-7, with D unclear. The CDR3 has 12 amino acids. Germline V gene lookup returns CDR1 MGHDK and CDR2 SYGVNS. Trimming took off 6 bases at V and 7 bases at J, with 13 bases between the two ends. CDR3 region: CASSPNGREQYF. The CDR3 coding sequence is TGTGCCAGCAGCCCCAACGGTCGTGAGCAGTACTTC.

The rearrangement uses TRBV5-4 and TRBJ1-2; TRBD1 agrees at 7 bases. CDR1 and CDR2 from the germline V gene are SGHNT and YYREEE (reference sequence). This CDR3 contains 14 residues. V was pared by 2 bases and J by 6 bases, with 7 bases of the junction left unmatched. The CDR3 DNA follows: TGTGCCAGCAGCTTCGACAGGGTAATCGATGGCTACACCTTC. It is translated as CASSFDRVIDGYTF.

The CDR3 DNA reads TGCGCCAGCAGCCAGGGACAGATTTTTGGCTACACCTTC. Encoded protein: CASSQGQIFGYTF. The genes are TRBV5-1 and TRBJ1-2; 7 bases align to TRBD1. Germline V gene data show CDR1 as SGHRS and CDR2 as YFSETQ. This CDR3 has 13 residues. Unmatched junction bases numbered 7, after V lost 4 bases and J lost 7 bases.

CDR3 DNA sequence: TGTGCCAGCAGCCAAGATTTCTTCGATACGCAGTATTTT. It codes for CASSQDFFDTQYF. The rearrangement links TRBV14 to TRBJ2-3; D is undetermined. CDR1 is SGHDN, CDR2 FVKESK, per germline. Trimming stripped 0 bases from V and 6 bases from J, with 7 bases between. The CDR3 loop spans 13 amino acids. The full variable domain, completed using reference TRBV14 and TRBJ2-3, is EAGVTQFPSHSVIEKGQTVTLRCDPISGHDNLYWYRRVMGKEIKFLLHFVKESKQDESGMPNNRFLAERTGGTYSTLKVQPAELEDSGVYFCASSQDFFDTQYFGPGTRLTVL.

This chain links TRBV9 with TRBJ2-7; 8 bases align to TRBD1. The trim removed 0 bases at V and 4 bases at J, leaving 3 bases unmatched. The CDR3 contains 14 residues. The V gene's germline CDR1 is SGDLS and CDR2 YYNGEE. As DNA, the CDR3 is TGTGCCAGCAGCGTAGGACAGGGGAATTACGAGCAGTACTTC. Its protein product is CASSVGQGNYEQYF.

This rearrangement joins TRBV10-3 to TRBJ1-5; TRBD1 agrees at 8 bases. Losses at the gene ends were 5 bases for V and 3 bases for J; bases not matched to a gene: 12. The CDR3 covers 17 residues. Germline CDR1 ENHRY, CDR2 SYGVKD. The CDR3 loop reads CAISPGTGILSNQPQHF. In DNA, the CDR3 is TGTGCCATCAGTCCCGGGACAGGCATACTTTCCAATCAGCCCCAGCATTTT.

V usage is TRBV20-1 and J usage is TRBJ2-1, with 11 bases identical to TRBD1. Germline assignment: CDR1 DFQATT and CDR2 SNEGSKA (reference sequence). V trimming: 5 bases; J trimming: 5 bases; junction bases outside the gene matches: 5. The CDR3 is 14 residues long. The CDR3 here is CSAPKDRGHNEQFF. The CDR3 coding sequence is TGCAGTGCTCCTAAGGACAGGGGGCACAATGAGCAGTTCTTC.

This chain links TRBV27 with TRBJ2-7, with TRBD2 identical over 7 bases. The CDR3 is made up of 13 amino acids. With V trimmed by 1 base and J by 5 bases, 2 bases remained unmatched. Looked up from germline, CDR1 is MNHEY and CDR2 is SMNVEV (reference sequence). The CDR3 nucleotides read TGTGCCAGCAGTTTATGGGGGGGGAACGAGCAGTACTTC. Its translation: CASSLWGGNEQYF.